The 13 T cell receptor beta chains below come from one sample, sequenced in a study of molecular identifiers for immune sequencing clone quantification. TCRdb re-derived calls from the PCR reads in MiXCR, one entry per CDR3 protein. Among over 550,000 distinct CDR3 sequences listed, roughly 27% were seen once. Source material: naive CD8+ T cells from blood, with Jurkat cell RNA spiked in. As for subset: FACS-sorted CD8+CD4-CCR7+CD45RA+ naive T cells. The receptor source for this set is a human donor in good health. Some libraries in this study had Jurkat cell RNA spiked in.

In its sample, this clonotype was seen many times. The rearrangement joins TRBV2 to TRBJ1-2; D possibly corresponds to TRBD1 (5 bases). CDR3 length equals 13 residues. V lost 7 bases and J 7 bases, leaving 16 bases between the germline ends. Per the germline V gene, CDR1 is SNHLY and CDR2 is FYNNEI. The DNA of the CDR3 is TGTGCCAGCATCTCCCCAGGGTACGCTGGCTACACCTTC. It encodes CASISPGYAGYTF.

This clonotype was seen ten or more times. This chain joins TRBV29-1 and TRBJ2-7; 8 bases agree with TRBD2. Germline lookup yields CDR1 SQVTM and CDR2 ANQGSEA. J was trimmed by 4 bases and V by 0 bases; bases with no gene match: 2. The CDR3 has 13 amino acids. CDR3 region: CSVEEAGAYEQYF. In DNA, the CDR3 is TGCAGCGTTGAAGAAGCGGGAGCTTACGAGCAGTACTTC.

This clonotype was recorded a few times. V usage is TRBV10-2 and J usage is TRBJ1-2; no definite D call. V lost 4 bases to trimming and J lost 3 bases, with 9 bases between them. Germline assignment: CDR1 WSHSY and CDR2 SAAADI. The CDR3 runs to 13 residues. The CDR3 bases are TGCGCCAGCAGTGTTTCAGAGCACTATGGCTACACCTTC. Its protein product is CASSVSEHYGYTF.

A remark on this clonotype: An end of the junction differs from the germline gene, which may be a read error. The chain links TRBV7-9 to TRBJ2-5, with D unresolved. The CDR3 is 12 amino acids. CDR1 is SEHNR, CDR2 FQNEAQ, per germline (reference sequence). CDR3 DNA sequence: TGTGCCAGAAGCTTAGAGTTCTATTCTCAGTACTTC. Translated: CARSLEFYSQYF.

For this clonotype: A clone one base away is much larger, so this may be a read error. The chain uses TRBV4-1 and TRBJ1-2, with D tentatively TRBD1 (5 bases). The CDR3 sequence is 16 residues long. CDR1 and CDR2 (germline): MGHRA, YSYEKL. Trimming pared 0 bases from V and 3 bases from J, leaving 14 bases between. The CDR3 loop is CASSQDVTVFDYGYTF. CDR3 DNA sequence: TGCGCCAGCAGCCAAGACGTGACAGTATTCGACTATGGCTACACCTTC.

Comment on this clonotype: Just one base apart from a much larger clone, this may be a read error. The chain combines TRBV7-2 with TRBJ2-5, with D unclear. V lost 4 bases and J 9 bases, leaving 18 bases between the germline ends. The CDR3 contains 14 residues. Germline V lookup: CDR1 SGHTA, CDR2 FQGNSA. Here the CDR3 DNA reads TGTGCCAGCAGCTCTATGGACCCTACCTCCCCCCAGTACTTC. Its protein product is CASSSMDPTSPQYF.

This clonotype was detected a few times. This chain connects TRBV6-5 to TRBJ1-1, with 11 bases aligning to TRBD1. CDR3 length: 16 residues. Trimming removed 6 bases from V and 2 bases from J; junction bases left unmatched: 8. Germline CDR1 and CDR2: MNHEY and SVGAGI. The CDR3 loop reads CASSYGTGGFNTEAFF. DNA for the CDR3: TGTGCCAGCAGCTACGGGACAGGGGGGTTCAACACTGAAGCTTTCTTT.

This clonotype came up many times. The chain recombines TRBV7-6 with TRBJ1-1; a possible D gene is TRBD1 (6 bases). Trimming left V 8 bases short and J 5 bases short, with 21 bases between. Germline V gene lookup returns CDR1 SGHVS and CDR2 FNYEAQ. This CDR3 is 15 amino acids long. CDR3 nucleotides: TGTGCCAGCGGATTCATCGGGGGGGCCGGGACTGAAGCTTTCTTT. It yields the protein CASGFIGGAGTEAFF.

The chain couples TRBV28 to TRBJ2-7; tentative D call: TRBD2 (7 bases). Per germline, CDR1 MDHEN and CDR2 SYDVKM. The length of the CDR3 is 16 residues. V was clipped by 7 bases and J by 5 bases, with 24 bases between them. The CDR3 nucleotides read TGTGCCAGCACCCTAGGGGGGGGCCCCCCGGCCGACGAGCAGTACTTC. Translating gives CASTLGGGPPADEQYF.

This clonotype was counted a few times. The genes are TRBV7-8 and TRBJ2-2; the match to TRBD1 covers 8 bases. The CDR3 runs 14 residues. V shed 6 bases and J 4 bases; nucleotides not matched to a gene: 4. CDR1 is SGHVS and CDR2 is FQNEAQ in the germline V gene. CDR3 nucleotides: TGTGCCAGCAGTTGGACAGGGATCACCGGGGAGCTGTTTTTT. Its translation: CASSWTGITGELFF.

This clonotype has a count of ten or more. The gene calls are TRBV7-8 and TRBJ2-3; 9 bases align to TRBD2. The CDR3 contains 17 residues. J lost 6 bases, V lost 5 bases, and 15 bases had no gene match. CDR1 and CDR2 (germline): SGHVS, FQNEAQ. The CDR3 is CASSPRVAGAASDTQYF. CDR3 nucleotide sequence: TGTGCCAGCAGCCCCAGGGTAGCGGGGGCCGCCTCGGATACGCAGTATTTT.

Comments on this clonotype: With a much larger clone just one base away, this may be a read error. The chain is built from TRBV30 and TRBJ2-3; D gene ambiguous. V was shortened by 5 bases and J by 5 bases, with 20 bases between the two germline ends. Germline CDR1 reads GTSNPN; CDR2 reads SVGIG (reference sequence). CDR3 length: 15 residues. DNA of the CDR3: TGTGCCTGGGACCCCTATGAAGGTCGTGGAGATACGCAGTATTTT. This gives the protein CAWDPYEGRGDTQYF.

This chain connects TRBV7-9 to TRBJ2-7; 9 bases match TRBD1. The germline V gene encodes CDR1 SEHNR and CDR2 FQNEAQ (reference sequence). The CDR3 contains 17 residues. V lost 5 bases, J lost 1 base, and 12 bases stayed unmatched. CDR3: CASSPSGQGPGSYEQYF. The CDR3 DNA sequence: TGTGCCAGCAGCCCAAGCGGACAGGGGCCGGGGTCCTACGAGCAGTACTTC.